These T cell receptor beta chains were read from a single sample in a study of cytomegalovirus exposure and HLA in healthy donors. Measured with immunoSEQ multiplex PCR; TCRdb has only the in-frame clones, and not every one. The table has roughly 220,000 clones, roughly 80% seen once. The sample taken for sequencing was PBMCs. The source of these receptors is a man in his thirties or forties in good health and CMV-seronegative. Each CDR3 is given with its conserved first and last residue. A D gene is named only where the DNA matches it firmly. Rows may omit the clone size; those that give it use once, few, many or a size class.

J gene | V gene | D gene | clone size | CDR3 DNA | CDR3 protein
TRBJ2-1 | TRBV27 | TRBD2 | once | TGTGCCAGCAAACCGACTAGCGGGGGAATTGAGCAGTTCTTC | CASKPTSGGIEQFF
TRBJ2-1 | TRBV7-2 | TRBD2 | - | TGTGCCAGCAGCCGGACTAGCGGGGGTTTAAATGAGCAGTTCTTC | CASSRTSGGLNEQFF
TRBJ1-1 | TRBV9 | TRBD1 | - | TGTGCCAGCAGCGTAAAGGGACAGGGGGATACTGAAGCTTTCTTT | CASSVKGQGDTEAFF
TRBJ1-5 | TRBV15 | TRBD1 | - | TGTGCCACCAGTAGGACACAGGGGACGCAGCCCCAGCATTTT | CATSRTQGTQPQHF
TRBJ2-1 | TRBV19 | - | - | TGTGCCAGTAGTCAAACAGGGAATTCCTACAATGAGCAGTTCTTC | CASSQTGNSYNEQFF
TRBJ1-6 | TRBV2 | - | once | TGTGCCAGCAGTGACAGGTTTCCTAATTCACCCCTCCACTTT | CASSDRFPNSPLHF
TRBJ1-1 | TRBV5-1 | - | - | TGCGCCAGCAGCTTGCGGTCAGGGAACACTGAAGCTTTCTTT | CASSLRSGNTEAFF
TRBJ2-7 | TRBV18 | TRBD2 | - | TGTGCCAGCTCACGGACTAGCGGGGTGCCCTACGAGCAGTACTTC | CASSRTSGVPYEQYF
TRBJ2-7 | TRBV7-9 | TRBD1 | once | TGTGCCAGCAGCTTACTGGGACAGGACCACGAGCAGTACTTC | CASSLLGQDHEQYF
TRBJ1-2 | TRBV7-9 | - | - | TGTGCCAGCAGCTTAGAGGCCAGGGTTTACTATGGCTACACCTTC | CASSLEARVYYGYTF
TRBJ2-4 | TRBV28 | - | - | TGTGCCAGCAGCCCTACCTCAGGATCAGGAGCCAAAAACATTCAGTACTTC | CASSPTSGSGAKNIQYF
TRBJ1-4 | TRBV27 | - | - | TGTGCCAGCAGTCCCCAGGGAGAAAAACTGTTTTTT | CASSPQGEKLFF
TRBJ1-1 | TRBV6-5 | TRBD1 | - | TGTGCCAGCAGTCCCGACAGGGCCTTGAACACTGAAGCTTTCTTT | CASSPDRALNTEAFF
TRBJ1-5 | TRBV18 | - | - | TGTGCCAGCTCACAGCAGGCCCATAGCAATCAGCCCCAGCATTTT | CASSQQAHSNQPQHF
TRBJ1-2 | TRBV28 | TRBD1 | - | TGTGCCAGCAGCGGCTCCGGGACAGGGGATCGGGGCTACACCTTC | CASSGSGTGDRGYTF
TRBJ1-2 | TRBV7-9 | TRBD1 | few | TGTGCCAGCAGCCCTACAGGGGGCGCGTTTGATGGCTACACCTTC | CASSPTGGAFDGYTF
TRBJ2-1 | TRBV2 | TRBD1 | - | TGTGCCAGCACTTGGGACAGGGGATACAATGAGCAGTTCTTC | CASTWDRGYNEQFF
TRBJ2-1 | TRBV6-1 | - | once | TGTGCCGGTGAGCGGGCCGCCGGGGGCAATGAGCAGTTCTTC | CAGERAAGGNEQFF
TRBJ1-2 | TRBV6-1 | TRBD1 | - | TGTGCCAGCAGTGGTGGGACAGGGGGAAAGGGTGGCTACACCTTC | CASSGGTGGKGGYTF
TRBJ2-5 | TRBV5-1 | - | - | TGCGCCAGCAGACCGGATTCGAACAGAGCCAAGGACTTC | CASRPDSNRAKDF
TRBJ2-3 | TRBV5-4 | TRBD1 | - | TGTGCCAGCAGCTTGGACAGGGGCCAGGATACGCAGTATTTT | CASSLDRGQDTQYF
TRBJ1-5 | TRBV28 | TRBD1 | - | TGTGCCAGCACCTCCGGGACAGGGAATCAGCCCCAGCATTTT | CASTSGTGNQPQHF